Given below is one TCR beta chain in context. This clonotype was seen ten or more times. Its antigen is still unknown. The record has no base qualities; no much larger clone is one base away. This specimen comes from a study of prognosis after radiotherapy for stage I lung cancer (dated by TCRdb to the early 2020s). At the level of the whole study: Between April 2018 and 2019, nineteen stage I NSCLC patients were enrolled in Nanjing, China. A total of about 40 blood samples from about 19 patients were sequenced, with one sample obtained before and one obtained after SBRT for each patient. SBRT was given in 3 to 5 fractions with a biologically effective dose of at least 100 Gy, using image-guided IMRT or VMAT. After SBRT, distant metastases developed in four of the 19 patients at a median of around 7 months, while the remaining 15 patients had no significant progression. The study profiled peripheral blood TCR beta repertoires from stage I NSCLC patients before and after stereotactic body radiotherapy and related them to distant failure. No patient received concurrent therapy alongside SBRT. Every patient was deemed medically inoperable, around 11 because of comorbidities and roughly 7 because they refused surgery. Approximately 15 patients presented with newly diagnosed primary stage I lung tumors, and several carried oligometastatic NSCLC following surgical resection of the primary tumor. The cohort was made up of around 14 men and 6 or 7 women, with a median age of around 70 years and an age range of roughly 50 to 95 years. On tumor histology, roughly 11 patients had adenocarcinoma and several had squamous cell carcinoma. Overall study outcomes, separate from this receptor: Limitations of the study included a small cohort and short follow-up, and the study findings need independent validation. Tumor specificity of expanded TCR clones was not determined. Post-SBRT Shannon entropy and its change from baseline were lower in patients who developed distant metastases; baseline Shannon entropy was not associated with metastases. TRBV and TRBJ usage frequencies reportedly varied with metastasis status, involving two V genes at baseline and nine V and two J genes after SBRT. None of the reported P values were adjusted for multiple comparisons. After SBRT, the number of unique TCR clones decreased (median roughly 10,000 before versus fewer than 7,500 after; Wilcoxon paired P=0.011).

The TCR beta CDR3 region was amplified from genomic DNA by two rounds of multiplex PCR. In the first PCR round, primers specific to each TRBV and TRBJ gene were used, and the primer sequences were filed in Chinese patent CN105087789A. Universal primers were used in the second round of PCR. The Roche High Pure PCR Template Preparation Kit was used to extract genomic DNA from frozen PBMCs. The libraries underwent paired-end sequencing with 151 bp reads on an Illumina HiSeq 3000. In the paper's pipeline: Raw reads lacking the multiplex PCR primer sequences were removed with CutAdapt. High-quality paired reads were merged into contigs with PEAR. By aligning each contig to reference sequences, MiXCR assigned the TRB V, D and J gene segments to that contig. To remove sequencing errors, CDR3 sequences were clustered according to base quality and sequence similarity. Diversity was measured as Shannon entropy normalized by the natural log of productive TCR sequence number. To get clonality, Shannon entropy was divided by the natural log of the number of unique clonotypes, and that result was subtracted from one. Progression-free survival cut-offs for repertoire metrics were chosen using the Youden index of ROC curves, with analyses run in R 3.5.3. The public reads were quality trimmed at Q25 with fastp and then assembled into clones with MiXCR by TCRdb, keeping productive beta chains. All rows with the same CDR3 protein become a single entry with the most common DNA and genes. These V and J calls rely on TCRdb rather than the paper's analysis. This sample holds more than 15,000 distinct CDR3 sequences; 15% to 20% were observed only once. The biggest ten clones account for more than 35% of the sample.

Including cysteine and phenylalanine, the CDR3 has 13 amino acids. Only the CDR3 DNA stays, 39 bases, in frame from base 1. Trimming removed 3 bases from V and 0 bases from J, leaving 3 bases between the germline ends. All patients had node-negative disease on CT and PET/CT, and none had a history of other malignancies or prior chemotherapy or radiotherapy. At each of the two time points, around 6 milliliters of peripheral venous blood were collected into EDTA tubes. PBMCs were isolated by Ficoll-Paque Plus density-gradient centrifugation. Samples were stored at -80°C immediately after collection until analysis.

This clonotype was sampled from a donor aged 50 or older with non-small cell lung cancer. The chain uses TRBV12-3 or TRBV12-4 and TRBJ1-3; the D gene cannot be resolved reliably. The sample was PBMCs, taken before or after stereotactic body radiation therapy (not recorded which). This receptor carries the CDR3 CASSLNSGNTIYF. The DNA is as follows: TGTGCCAGCAGTTTGAACTCTGGAAACACCATATATTTT.